The 24 T cell receptor beta chains below all came from one sample that was sequenced in a study of early T cells in non-severe SARS-CoV-2 infection. TCRdb fed the 5' RACE reads into MiXCR, producing one record per CDR3 protein. The table lists about 50,000 distinct CDR3 sequences, under 7% of them singletons. The material sequenced was whole blood, taken at baseline. Receptors were obtained from an adult who was a healthcare worker with PCR-confirmed SARS-CoV-2 infection or an uninfected control (not recorded which).

This clonotype was detected many times. The gene calls are TRBV30 and TRBJ1-1; tentatively, D is TRBD1 (6 bases). Germline CDR1 GTSNPN, CDR2 SVGIG (reference sequence). The CDR3 consists of 14 residues. The V gene lost 0 bases and the J gene lost 7 bases, with 15 bases spanning the gap. The DNA of the CDR3 is TGTGCCTGGAGTGTAGGGGGAGAAACCCTTGAAGCTTTCTTT. It is translated as CAWSVGGETLEAFF.

This clonotype was seen many times. The chain has TRBV19 and TRBJ1-2, with TRBD1 matching 9 bases. Germline lookup yields CDR1 LNHDA and CDR2 SQIVND (reference sequence). After removal of 5 bases from V and 12 bases from J, the junction contained 7 bases not matched to a gene. The CDR3 length is 12 residues. The CDR3 DNA reads as TGTGCCAGTAGTTCCGGGACAGGGAAGGACACCTTC. Translated, it gives CASSSGTGKDTF.

Only a few counts were recorded for this clonotype. The chain joins TRBV2 to TRBJ2-5; D gene ambiguous. This CDR3 is 13 amino acids long. Germline V gene lookup returns CDR1 SNHLY and CDR2 FYNNEI. Trimming took 4 bases from V and 0 from J, leaving 6 bases between them. As DNA, the CDR3 is TGTGCCAGCAGTGTCCAGTACCAAGAGACCCAGTACTTC. Residues: CASSVQYQETQYF.

This clonotype was picked up a small number of times. The genes are TRBV19 and TRBJ2-2; 9 bases are a match to TRBD1. V lost 6 bases, J lost 6 bases, and 5 bases stayed unmatched. Germline CDR1 and CDR2: LNHDA and SQIVND (reference sequence). The CDR3 extends over 14 amino acids. CDR3 amino acids: CASSTGGLPGELFF. The CDR3 region has the DNA TGTGCCAGTAGCACAGGGGGCCTTCCCGGGGAGCTGTTTTTT.

This clonotype was recorded many times. The chain employs TRBV20-1 and TRBJ2-2, with 8 bases that match TRBD2. Trimming at V came to 6 bases and at J to 0 bases, leaving 9 bases not matched to a gene. Germline V CDR1 and CDR2: DFQATT, SNEGSKA (reference sequence). The CDR3 is made up of 16 amino acids. The CDR3 reads CSAAAGAYANTGELFF. The CDR3 DNA is TGCAGTGCAGCAGCGGGGGCTTACGCGAACACCGGGGAGCTGTTTTTT.

This clonotype was seen repeatedly, ten times or more. The rearrangement links TRBV7-6 to TRBJ2-5; D ambiguous. The CDR3 length is 12 residues. CDR1 SGHVS and CDR2 FNYEAQ come from the germline V gene. With 5 bases removed from V and 2 bases from J, the gap between germline ends came to 6 bases. The CDR3 DNA reads as TGTGCCAGCAGCGCCCGACAAGAGACCCAGTACTTC. Translating it yields CASSARQETQYF. The full variable domain, in which reference TRBV7-6 and TRBJ2-5 provide the parts outside the CDR3, is GAGVSQSPRYKVTKRGQDVALRCDPISGHVSLYWYRQALGQGPEFLTYFNYEAQQDKSGLPNDRFSAERPEGSISTLTIQRTEQRDSAMYRCASSARQETQYFGPGTRLLVL.

This clonotype appeared many times. The chain has TRBV4-3 and TRBJ2-3; TRBD2 might be the D (5 bases). V lost 3 bases, J lost 2 bases, and 9 bases lay in between. Germline values: CDR1 LGHNA, CDR2 YSLEER. The CDR3 is 14 residues long. CDR3 in amino acids: CASSQDLHTDTQYF. CDR3 DNA sequence: TGCGCCAGCAGCCAGGACTTGCACACAGATACGCAGTATTTT.

CDR3 amino acids: CATSDSLGEAFF. The CDR3 bases are TGTGCCACCAGTGATTCCCTAGGTGAAGCTTTCTTT. The chain combines TRBV24-1 with TRBJ1-1; D is unclear. The germline CDR1 and CDR2 sequences are KGHDR and SFDVKD. Trimming stripped 2 bases from V and 7 bases from J, with 7 bases between. The CDR3 consists of 12 residues.

This clonotype was found many times. This sequence joins TRBV7-9 and TRBJ1-2, with a tentative D call TRBD1 (5 bases). Germline loops: CDR1 SEHNR, CDR2 FQNEAQ (reference sequence). V dropped 7 bases and J dropped 3 bases, with 12 bases sitting between them. This CDR3 spans 13 amino acids. The CDR3 nucleotides are TGTGCCAGCACCGCGACAGACCACTATGGCTACACCTTC. Encoded protein: CASTATDHYGYTF.

At least ten counts were recorded for this clonotype. The rearrangement links TRBV7-2 to TRBJ1-2, with no clear D. Trimming removed 4 bases from V and 6 bases from J, with 21 bases in between. CDR1 and CDR2 (germline): SGHTA, FQGNSA. The CDR3 is made up of 16 amino acids. CDR3 bases: TGTGCCAGCAGCTGGTGCGAGGGCTCTTCTGGTCATGGCTACACCTTC. Its protein product is CASSWCEGSSGHGYTF.

V gene TRBV3-1 combines with J gene TRBJ1-1; D remains ambiguous. Trimming removed 8 bases at V and 1 base at J, with 14 bases between. Germline V gene data show CDR1 as LGHDT and CDR2 as YNNKEL (reference sequence). The CDR3 has 14 amino acids. CDR3 region: CASSRISGNTEAFF. The DNA of the CDR3 is TGTGCCAGCTCCCGTATCTCAGGGAACACTGAAGCTTTCTTT.

This clonotype is medium-sized by share. V is TRBV5-1 and J is TRBJ2-7; 10 nucleotides align to TRBD2. The V gene end was trimmed by 4 bases and the J gene end by 2 bases; junction bases not matched to a gene: 6. The CDR3 is 15 amino acids. Germline CDR1 SGHRS, CDR2 YFSETQ. In DNA, the CDR3 is TGCGCCAGCAGCATTAGCGGGGGGCCGACCTACGAGCAGTACTTC. It translates to CASSISGGPTYEQYF. The full variable domain, its missing parts supplied by reference TRBV5-1 and TRBJ2-7, is KAGVTQTPRYLIKTRGQQVTLSCSPISGHRSVSWYQQTPGQGLQFLFEYFSETQRNKGNFPGRFSGRQFSNSRSEMNVSTLELGDSALYLCASSISGGPTYEQYFGPGTRLTVT.

V gene TRBV12-5 combines with J gene TRBJ2-2; no clear D. The CDR3 loop spans 16 amino acids. CDR1 and CDR2 from the germline V gene are LGHNT and FRNRAP. V gave up 6 bases and J gave up 0 bases, with 14 bases separating them. The CDR3 loop is CASGRSGTSNTGELFF. CDR3 nucleotides: TGTGCTAGTGGCCGAAGTGGCACCTCGAACACCGGGGAGCTGTTTTTT.

The table lists this clonotype with many counts. This chain uses TRBV30 with TRBJ2-2; the match to TRBD2 covers 7 bases. V lost 0 bases, J lost 2 bases, and 9 bases stayed unmatched. CDR1 and CDR2 from the germline V gene are GTSNPN and SVGIG (reference sequence). There are 17 residues in the CDR3. The CDR3 region has the DNA TGTGCCTGGAGTGTCCTAGCGGCGAGACTAAACACCGGGGAGCTGTTTTTT. It specifies CAWSVLAARLNTGELFF. The full variable domain, rest sourced from reference TRBV30 and TRBJ2-2, is SQTIHQWPATLVQPVGSPLSLECTVEGTSNPNLYWYRQAAGRGLQLLFYSVGIGQISSEVPQNLSASRPQDRQFILSSKKLLLSDSGFYLCAWSVLAARLNTGELFFGEGSRLTVL.

The J gene is TRBJ2-3, the V gene TRBV7-9; a weak D match, TRBD1 (5 bases). The V end lost 5 bases, the J end lost 1 base, and 7 bases lay between the germline ends. The CDR3 runs to 13 residues. Germline V gene data show CDR1 as SEHNR and CDR2 as FQNEAQ (reference sequence). CDR3 nucleotide sequence: TGTGCCAGCAGCGGCAGGGGCACAGATACGCAGTATTTT. This sequence encodes CASSGRGTDTQYF.

The chain uses TRBV19 and TRBJ1-5; 9 bases are shared with TRBD1. Germline loops: CDR1 LNHDA, CDR2 SQIVND (reference sequence). Trimming at V came to 5 bases and at J to 5 bases, leaving 4 bases not matched to a gene. CDR3 length: 14 residues. CDR3 DNA: TGTGCCAGTAGTGCAGGACAGGGGTATCAGCCCCAGCATTTT. Translated, it gives CASSAGQGYQPQHF. Based on the CDR3 plus reference TRBV19 and TRBJ1-5, the full variable domain is DGGITQSPKYLFRKEGQNVTLSCEQNLNHDAMYWYRQDPGQGLRLIYYSQIVNDFQKGDIAEGYSVSREKKESFPLTVTSAQKNPTAFYLCASSAGQGYQPQHFGDGTRLSIL.

V and J are TRBV6-2 or TRBV6-3 and TRBJ1-2; D gene ambiguous. This CDR3 spans 16 amino acids. CDR1 MNHEY and CDR2 SVGEGT come from the germline V gene. V gave up 6 bases and J gave up 2 bases, with 19 bases separating them. CDR3 loop: CASSHLRQAINYGYTF. The CDR3 nucleotides are TGTGCCAGCAGCCATCTAAGACAAGCTATAAACTATGGCTACACCTTC.

This clonotype was seen a few times. The J gene is TRBJ2-2, the V gene TRBV7-6; 7 bases map to TRBD2. The CDR3 is 14 residues long. The junction had 7 bases not matched to a gene; V was cut back by 8 bases and J by 4 bases. From germline, CDR1 is SGHVS and CDR2 FNYEAQ. The DNA of the CDR3 is TGTGCCAGCGGGGTGACTAGCACCACCGGGGAGCTGTTTTTT. Its protein is CASGVTSTTGELFF.

This clonotype has at least ten counts. DNA of the CDR3: TGCGCCAGCAGCTTGGGCCAAGAGACCCAGTACTTC. It codes for CASSLGQETQYF. V is TRBV5-1 and J is TRBJ2-5; D gene uncertain. The CDR3 runs 12 residues. Germline values: CDR1 SGHRS, CDR2 YFSETQ. The V gene lost 0 bases and the J gene lost 1 base, with 1 base spanning the gap.

This chain connects TRBV10-3 to TRBJ2-1; D not resolved. Germline loops: CDR1 ENHRY, CDR2 SYGVKD. V dropped 1 base and J dropped 5 bases, with 6 bases sitting between them. The CDR3 has 13 residues. In nucleotides, the CDR3 is TGTGCCATCAGTGAGTACGGCAACAATGAGCAGTTCTTC. Translating it yields CAISEYGNNEQFF.

This clonotype was picked up a small number of times. J is TRBJ2-5 and V is TRBV10-1; 9 bases are a match to TRBD1. The CDR3 consists of 17 residues. CDR1 WNHNN and CDR2 SYGVQD come from the germline V gene (reference sequence). With V trimmed by 7 bases and J by 5 bases, 17 bases remained unmatched. The CDR3: CASNSPPQQGAGETQYF. The CDR3, as DNA: TGCGCCAGCAACAGCCCCCCGCAACAGGGGGCGGGGGAGACCCAGTACTTC.

This clonotype counts as medium-sized (0.01 to 0.1%). The gene calls are TRBV2 and TRBJ1-2; TRBD1 is a possible D gene (5 bases). This CDR3 is 11 amino acids long. The V gene lost 6 bases and the J gene lost 4 bases, with 6 bases spanning the gap. Germline V gene lookup returns CDR1 SNHLY and CDR2 FYNNEI. The CDR3 spells CASSDSYGYTF. As DNA, the CDR3 is TGTGCCAGCAGCGACAGCTATGGCTACACCTTC.

The chain is built from TRBV5-5 and TRBJ2-3; D is unclear. In germline, CDR1 is SGHKS, CDR2 YYEKEE (reference sequence). V lost 0 bases, J lost 4 bases, and 21 bases lay in between. This CDR3 contains 18 residues. CDR3 DNA sequence: TGTGCCAGCAGCTTGGTGTTTCAACTTATTCGGATGGCAGATACGCAGTATTTT. Translated: CASSLVFQLIRMADTQYF.

This clonotype was recorded many times. This chain connects TRBV7-6 to TRBJ1-1; TRBD1 might be the D (6 bases). CDR1 is SGHVS, CDR2 FNYEAQ, per germline. Trimming pared 1 base from V and 6 bases from J, leaving 6 bases between. This CDR3 has 12 amino acids. CDR3 in DNA: TGTGCCAGCAGCTTAGAGGGGGCTGAAGCTTTCTTT. Translating it yields CASSLEGAEAFF.